The clone carrying this T cell receptor (beta chain) was seen repeatedly, ten times or more. Its matching antigen is unknown. These data originate in a study of neurological immune-mediated disorders. CDR3 size: 14 residues. V lost 5 bases, J lost 4 bases, and 14 bases lay in between. Libraries used 2 million unsorted PBMCs kept frozen in RNAlater. The cDNA was produced through 5'RACE with 10-nucleotide random UMIs. MiXCR was run by TCRdb on the 5' RACE reads, yielding one entry per CDR3 protein. There are approximately 26,000 distinct CDR3 sequences in the sample; more than 2% occur only once, and about 2.3% lies in the top ten. General observations from the study: The authors found no clinical or MRI feature associated with the multiple sclerosis repertoire cluster.

This TCR was recovered from a woman in her forties or fifties with multiple sclerosis. Sequencing input: PBMCs. The chain employs TRBV12-3 or TRBV12-4 and TRBJ1-2, with D unclear. CDR3 sequence reads: CASSPGRTSYGYTF. In DNA, the CDR3 is TGTGCCAGCAGTCCGGGGAGGACCTCCTATGGCTACACCTTC.